This TCR beta chain was sequenced for a study of T cell responses to AZD1222 COVID-19 vaccine. TCRdb's copy holds only in-frame clones and misses some; the assay was immunoSEQ multiplex PCR. The sample lists approximately 85,000 clones; roughly 90% were seen once. CDR3 size: 14 residues. The V gene's germline CDR1 is MDHEN and CDR2 SYDVKM. J was trimmed by 2 bases and V by 3 bases; bases with no gene match: 0. Remarks on this clone: The same CDR3 arises from other DNA sequences in this sample as well.

This receptor was obtained from an adult in good health. The sample here was peripheral blood, taken on day 0 of AZD1222 vaccination. The chain links TRBV28 to TRBJ1-2; 10 bases line up with TRBD1. This CDR3 reads CASSLGQGNYGYTF. The CDR3 bases are TGTGCCAGCAGTTTGGGACAGGGGAACTATGGCTACACCTTC.